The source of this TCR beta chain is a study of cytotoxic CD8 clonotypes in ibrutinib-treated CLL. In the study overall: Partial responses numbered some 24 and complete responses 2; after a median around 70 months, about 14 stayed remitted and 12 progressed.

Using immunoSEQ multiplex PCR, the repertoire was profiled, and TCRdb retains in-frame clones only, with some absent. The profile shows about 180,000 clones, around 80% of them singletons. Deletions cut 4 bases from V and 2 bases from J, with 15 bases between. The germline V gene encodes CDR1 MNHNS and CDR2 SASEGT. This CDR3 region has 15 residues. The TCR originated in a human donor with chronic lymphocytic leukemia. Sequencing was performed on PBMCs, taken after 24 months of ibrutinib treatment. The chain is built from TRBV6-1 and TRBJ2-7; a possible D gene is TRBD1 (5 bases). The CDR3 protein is CASSVLAGSPYEQYF. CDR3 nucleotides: TGTGCCAGCAGTGTCCTGGCAGGGTCCCCCTACGAGCAGTACTTC.